The subject of this entry is one TCR beta chain. No antigen is known for it. No much larger clone is present one base from it, and per-base qualities are unavailable. Its CDR3 holds 16 amino acids, cysteine through valine. Only the CDR3 region is kept as DNA, spanning 48 bases read in frame from base 1. The data stem from a study of cytomegalovirus exposure and HLA in healthy donors (dated by TCRdb to 2016 to 2017). Turning to the overall study: An earlier analysis of 587 of the donors reported about 300 Gb of sequence data and 95 million to 120 million unique TCR beta sequences obtained from some 170 million T cells. A later genetic analysis used genome-wide SNP genotypes for about 60% of the roughly 670 donors, treating that subset as a discovery cohort. The later analysis used no new phenotypic data to find candidate immune exposures, relying instead on TCR beta sequences and their occurrence across donors. Along with the roughly 670-subject first cohort, a separate validation cohort of more than 90 different subjects was used. Both class I and class II loci were covered by HLA typing, at four-digit resolution. High-throughput TCR immunosequencing, statistical association of individual TCRs with disease status, and machine learning were combined to predict cytomegalovirus infection status. The study aimed to test whether signatures of past pathogen exposure could be identified by cataloging public T cell receptors. Of the roughly 400 genotyped donors, less than 90% were placed in the genetic ancestry cluster associated with self-reported Caucasian donors. Several DR-DQ haplotypes were handled as single units for association and clustering because linkage in the cohort was strong. The T cell repertoires of some 700 subjects were profiled by immunosequencing and related to cytomegalovirus serostatus. Donor age, sex, ethnicity and CMV serostatus were compiled together with the repertoire data. The number of typed donors differed by locus: 629-630 for A, B, C, DRB1 and DQB1; approximately 540 for DQA1; fewer than 610 for DPA1; and some 470 for DPB1. In an earlier analysis of 550 to 700 of the donors, high-throughput TCR beta sequencing was used to judge whether each TCR beta V gene segment behaved as functional or pseudogenic. Among approximately 370 genotyped donors of the cohort, an average of approximately 240,000 unique TCR beta nucleotide sequences was sequenced per donor, of which roughly 18% were non-productive. A later analysis re-examined previously published TCR beta repertoires from about 700 donors and added high-resolution HLA genotyping to investigate patterns of TCR occurrence. An early release covering more than 500 HLA-typed donors comprised 300 to 350 gigabases of sequencing data and around 80 million unique TCR sequences. All discovery cohort repertoires had been generated on a single sequencing platform. Paper-wide results and their limitations: The authors suggested that the approach could potentially be extended to other disease states and immunological phenotypes. While some public TCRs were present in many individuals, most TCR sequences turned up only very rarely across donors. In a later analysis, the rate of TCR association differed among HLA loci, with DRB1 alleles having the most associated TCRs and HLA-C alleles having the fewest. HLA typing was unavailable for some donors at each locus, so association tests used only the typed subset. Compared with the roughly 710-donor mean, donors in an Asian-associated ancestry cluster had fewer N-insertions in productive TCRs, according to a later genetic analysis. A further reported finding was that TCR beta sequences accurately predicted the HLA-A and HLA-B alleles for most subjects in the first cohort. Strong co-occurrence of HLA alleles, especially DR and DQ, made assigning TCR associations to individual alleles difficult. Compared with equally common non-associated chains, HLA-associated TCR beta chains in a later analysis were more clonally expanded and had lower generation probabilities. In an earlier analysis of over 550 of the donors, most TCR beta V segments were observed in productive rearrangements about 87% or about 30% of the time, broadly matching IMGT annotations. In vitro tests confirmed that a few of the cytomegalovirus-associated TCR beta chains recognize cytomegalovirus antigens. Some IMGT-functional V segments, including TRBV6-2 and TRBV6-3, could not be distinguished by the 87-base-pair reads and were therefore excluded. Some 15 rarely observed V segments, including chromosome 9 orphons, were excluded from the earlier analysis of some 590 of the donors because counts were too low. Correlated functional status among segregating V segments might be attributable to linkage disequilibrium, but an unknown experimental factor could not be ruled out. An association between a missense DCLRE1C variant and V-gene and J-gene trimming of TCR beta chains was found in a later genetic analysis and replicated in an independent cohort. In a later analysis, most CMV-associated TCR beta chains were found to appear HLA-restricted, with HLA associations seemingly driven largely by CMV exposure. In the study, approximately 150 TCR beta chains were listed as associated with cytomegalovirus. The only immune exposure information available for the cohort was CMV serostatus. A cluster of highly shared sequence variants was judged likely to represent a technical artifact of the sequencing pipeline. In this cohort, only TCR beta chains were sequenced, and detectable features were limited by the absence of alpha or paired-chain data. According to a later analysis, parvovirus B19, influenza, CMV and Epstein-Barr virus appeared linked to several top co-occurrence clusters. At a false discovery rate of 0.05, a later analysis linked under 20,000 TCR beta sequences to specific HLA alleles. Cytomegalovirus status was reported to be diagnosed by the classifier with high specificity and sensitivity in both the original and validation cohorts. Sequencing depth was assumed to be roughly uniform across donors in the presence/absence analyses, though that assumption may not hold.

The cohort was made up of 666 healthy bone marrow donors. At the time of sampling, every cohort member was nominally healthy, though immune exposures that went unrecorded were likely present. The donor tested CMV seronegative, placing the donor among the roughly 400 seronegative members of the cohort. A peripheral blood sample was provided by each donor, and peripheral blood mononuclear cells were used for TCR beta sequencing. Genomic DNA was extracted from the blood cell samples with the Qiagen DNeasy Blood Extraction Kit. Libraries were built with the immunoSEQ multiplex PCR assay. The multiplex PCR relied on a mix of 60 forward primers for TCR Vbeta segments and 13 reverse primers for TCR Jbeta segments. A multiplex PCR assay on genomic DNA amplified the CDR3 region of rearranged TCR beta genes. The amplified TCR beta libraries were sequenced on the Illumina HiSeq System as 87-base-pair reads. As for the original processing: A later analysis tallied 75 million to 95 million unique TCR beta chains across the 600 to 700 repertoires, and some 10 million of those chains were shared by two or more donors. Raw reads were error-corrected and collapsed into unique sequences by a nearest-neighbor algorithm in which closely related sequences were merged to remove PCR and sequencing errors. Alignment of CDR3 sequences to IMGT reference sequences was used to assign V, D and J gene segments. For a sequence to be retained, a match of at least six nucleotides to both a V gene segment and a J gene segment was required. A rearrangement counted as productive if the CDR3 had no stop codons and remained in frame with V and J, and every other rearrangement counted as non-productive. CDR3 was defined by IMGT convention, running from the second conserved V-encoded cysteine to the conserved J-encoded phenylalanine. The earlier analysis of approximately 590 of the donors excluded any sequence lacking an unambiguous match to a single V gene segment. An earlier analysis of almost 600 of the donors classified V segments as functional when productive rearrangements were above 56.7% and as segregating when the standard deviation between donors was above 5%. To diagnose cytomegalovirus status from the catalog of TCR beta chain sequences, a statistical classification framework was built. A later analysis assigned V and J genes by comparing TCR nucleotide sequences with IMGT/GENE-DB human TR gene sequences. Using the TCRdist pipeline, a later analysis assigned CDR3 sequences along with most-parsimonious VDJ recombination scenarios. In a later analysis, each TCR beta chain was defined by its CDR3 amino acid sequence together with its V-gene family, and reads lacking a unique V-gene family were excluded. To address suspected cross-contamination and a sequencing artifact, a later analysis removed a few hundred highly shared, low-generation-probability nucleotide sequences. In a later analysis, a clonal expansion index was calculated for each public chain from normalized within-repertoire ranks of inferred template counts. Generation probabilities in a later analysis came from a VDJ recombination model fitted to out-of-frame rearrangements, and those results were checked against IGoR. Hypergeometric tests were used in a later analysis to score TCR-TCR, TCR-HLA and TCR-CMV co-occurrence, with a repertoire-size bias correction applied to the TCR pairs. A later analysis estimated false discovery rates by permuting HLA or CMV assignments 20 times. In a later analysis, co-occurring TCRs were grouped using DBSCAN, and TCRdist sequence similarity was added for clustering within HLA-allele-positive subsets. For co-occurrence clustering, repertoires with fewer than 30,000 or more than 120,000 public chains were excluded, along with roughly 5 repertoires with anomalous nucleotide sharing. Imported from immuneACCESS, the table was reduced by TCRdb to in-frame sequences with V and J called. These copies leave out some clones; in studies compared against another copy, an unresolved V gene accounts for under half, and the cause of the remainder is not known. From that table come the V and J calls and clone size; the DNA was used to work out D and trimming. The sample table holds around 130,000 clones, of which approximately 81% were seen once. The ten largest clones represent 2% of the sample.

This receptor was taken from a man aged 18-30 years in good health and CMV-seronegative. The sample was PBMCs. Here the chain combines TRBV21-1 and TRBJ2-7; the table's D gene call, TRBD1, was not cross checked with the DNA. TRBV21-1 represents a pseudogene. At the DNA level, the sequence is TGTGCCAGCAGCAATAGGGACCTAACAGGGCCATACGAGCAGTACGTC. Its product reads: CASSNRDLTGPYEQYV.